This is a list of T cell receptor beta chains from one sample in a study of blood T cells in healthy people across ages. TCRdb passed the 5' RACE reads through MiXCR, listing each CDR3 protein once. The sample includes 1.5 million to 2 million distinct CDR3 sequences, roughly 43% of them seen just once. The sequenced sample consisted of blood. The receptors come from a human donor in good health. The CDR3 runs from the conserved cysteine through the conserved F or W. A D gene is named only where the DNA matches it firmly. Clone size, where shown, is once, few, many, or a class for clones that have expanded.

-	-	TRBV6-6	TRBJ1-5	TGTGCCAGCAGTTCCCTAGTGAGGCCCCAGCATTTT	CASSSLVRPQHF
-	-	TRBV5-1	TRBJ2-3	TGCGCCAGCAGGTTATCAGGACAGCCCACAGATACGCAGTATTTT	CASRLSGQPTDTQYF
-	TRBD2	TRBV20-1	TRBJ2-7	TGCAGTGCTGGGAGACTAGCGGGGGGGTTAACCTCCTACGAGCAGTACTTC	CSAGRLAGGLTSYEQYF
-	-	TRBV7-2	TRBJ1-1	TGTGCCAGCAGCCCGGACACCTGGGGTGAAGCTTTCTTT	CASSPDTWGEAFF
-	-	TRBV5-6	TRBJ2-5	TGTGCCAGCAGCTTGAGTCTATTCGGGACCCAGTACTTC	CASSLSLFGTQYF
few	-	TRBV29-1	TRBJ1-1	TGCAGCGTTGCCGTCCAGAACACTGAAGCTTTCTTT	CSVAVQNTEAFF
-	-	TRBV29-1	TRBJ2-1	TGCAGCGTGTCTCAAATCCGGGGATCGGGCAATGAGCAGTTCTTC	CSVSQIRGSGNEQFF
-	TRBD1	TRBV6-2/TRBV6-3	TRBJ2-3	TGTGCCAGCAGTTACTCGTGGGGACAGGGACGGAGCACAGATACGCAGTATTTT	CASSYSWGQGRSTDTQYF
few	TRBD1	TRBV15	TRBJ1-2	TGTGCCACCACCGAGAGGGGACAGGGCAACTATGGCTACACCTTC	CATTERGQGNYGYTF
-	TRBD2	TRBV29-1	TRBJ2-1	TGCAGCGTTTTGGCCACTAGCGGGAGTTTGAATGAGCAGTTCTTC	CSVLATSGSLNEQFF
-	-	TRBV6-2/TRBV6-3	TRBJ2-1	TGTGCCAGCAGTCTTAGGATCTATGAGCAGTTCTTC	CASSLRIYEQFF
few	-	TRBV20-1	TRBJ1-2	TGCAGTGCTAGACTTCCCTATGGCTACACCTTC	CSARLPYGYTF
few	-	TRBV28	TRBJ2-7	TGTGCCAGCGGGGCGACAGAAAACTACGAGCAGTACTTC	CASGATENYEQYF
few	TRBD1	TRBV12-3/TRBV12-4	TRBJ2-4	TGTGCCAGCAGTTTATCGTTGGCAGGGGGCGGACCCCTGACTACCCAGTACTTC	CASSLSLAGGGPLTTQYF
-	-	TRBV5-1	TRBJ1-2	TGCGCCAGCAGCTTGGAGCCCGCCAGTGGCTACACCTTC	CASSLEPASGYTF
-	-	TRBV7-2	TRBJ2-2	TGTGCCAGCAGCTTGAGGCTAGGGACCGGGGAGCTGTTTTTT	CASSLRLGTGELFF
-	TRBD1	TRBV12-3/TRBV12-4	TRBJ1-5	TGTGCCAGCATTCTAGGACAGGGGGGAAATCAGCCCCAGCATTTT	CASILGQGGNQPQHF
-	-	TRBV3-1	TRBJ2-2	TGTGCCAGCAGCCAAGGCAACGCAGGGCCCACCGGGGAGCTGTTTTTT	CASSQGNAGPTGELFF
-	TRBD1	TRBV20-1	TRBJ1-5	TGCAGTGCCAGGACAGGGGGCTTTCAGCCCCAGCATTTT	CSARTGGFQPQHF
-	-	TRBV20-1	TRBJ2-4	TGCAGTGCTAGAGCTTCGGGGGCTACCGACGAGCGGTACTTC	CSARASGATDERYF
-	-	TRBV12-3/TRBV12-4	TRBJ1-3	TGTGCCAGTTCGATGGGGGCACACTCTGGAAACACCATATATTTT	CASSMGAHSGNTIYF